This T cell receptor (beta chain) was found in a study of T cells in Graves' hyperthyroidism and ophthalmopathy. Uncontrolled infections, other autoimmune diseases, pregnancy or lactation led to exclusion of patients. Diagnoses were established using clinical symptoms, serum thyroxine and TRAb, thyroid ultrasound and orbital computed tomography. The CDR3 regions of TCR beta were amplified from RNA transcripts. A first-round RT-PCR of the TCR CDR3 used the HTBI primer set. TCRdb analysed the multiplex PCR reads with MiXCR anew, one entry per CDR3 protein. The profile shows about 640,000 distinct CDR3 sequences, about a fifth of them singletons. The CDR3 has 16 residues. V was cut by 7 bases and J by 7 bases, with 25 bases left in between. Germline CDR1 is MNHEY and CDR2 is SVGEGT. This clonotype was detected a few times.

The chain uses TRBV6-2 or TRBV6-3 and TRBJ2-5, with TRBD1 as a possible D gene (6 bases). Sequenced sample: blood. This clonotype originated in a man younger than 45 with Graves' ophthalmopathy. CDR3 bases: TGTGCCAGCACCTCTAAGGGGGTTAGTGGGGTGAGGACCCAGTACTTC. It codes for CASTSKGVSGVRTQYF.